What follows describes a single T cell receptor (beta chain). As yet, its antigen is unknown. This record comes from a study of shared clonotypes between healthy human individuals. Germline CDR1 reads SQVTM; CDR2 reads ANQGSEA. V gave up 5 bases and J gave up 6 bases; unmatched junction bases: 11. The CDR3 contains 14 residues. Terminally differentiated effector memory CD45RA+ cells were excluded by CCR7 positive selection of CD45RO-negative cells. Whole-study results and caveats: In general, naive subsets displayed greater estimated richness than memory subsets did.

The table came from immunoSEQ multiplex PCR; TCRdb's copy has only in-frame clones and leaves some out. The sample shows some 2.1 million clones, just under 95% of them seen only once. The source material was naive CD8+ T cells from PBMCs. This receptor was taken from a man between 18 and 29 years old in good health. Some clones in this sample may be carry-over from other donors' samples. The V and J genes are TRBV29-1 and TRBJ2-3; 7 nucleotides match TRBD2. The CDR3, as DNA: TGCAGCGTTCTCGTGGGAGGGCTCGACGATACGCAGTATTTT. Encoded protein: CSVLVGGLDDTQYF.